This section outlines one TCR beta chain sequence together with its context. This receptor's antigen is unknown. No base qualities exist here, and no much larger clone lies one base off it. Trimming removed 8 bases from V and 4 bases from J, leaving 20 bases between the germline ends. Spanning cysteine to phenylalanine, the CDR3 consists of 15 amino acids. The read is trimmed to its CDR3 DNA, 45 bases read in frame from base 1. CDR1 and CDR2 are read off the germline V gene as WSHSY and SAAADI. TCR CDR3 regions were amplified from genomic DNA by multiplex PCR using the deep immunoSEQ assay. Genomic DNA extracted from each cell subset was distributed evenly over all wells of several immunoSEQ 96-well plates, and each plate served as one replicate. For sorted subsets, about 200 ng genomic DNA, equal to 30,000 to 35,000 T cell genomes, was loaded into each replicate PCR. Purified libraries were measured with a Qubit 3.0 fluorometer, size-checked on a Bioanalyzer 2100, and measured again with the KAPA Library Quantification kit. Every immunoSEQ 96-well plate was sequenced on a dedicated single-read 150-cycle Illumina NextSeq 550 flow cell. The paper's processing steps were these. Because only junctional sequences without quality scores were contained in the immunoSEQ output, filtering matching that applied to full-length reads could not be performed. Sequences were annotated with PyIR, a Python wrapper for IgBLAST v1.9, using IMGT germline references to assign V/J genes and CDR3. Reads were filtered out if the reads had weak V/J assignments (E-value above 1e-6), no CDR3, stop codons, out-of-frame junctions, or ambiguous translated residues. V3J clonotypes were defined as sequences sharing an identical inferred V gene, J gene, and CDR3 amino acid sequence. Percentage overlap between repertoires was calculated by dividing the number of shared unique clonotypes by the size of the smaller repertoire. Richness of each repertoire was evaluated using RTK rarefaction, the Chao1 estimator, and Recon v2.1 estimates of unobserved clonotypes. For all TCRbeta clonotypes obtained by the gDNA method from several donors, generation probabilities were computed with OLGA. What TCRdb holds here is the immuneACCESS table cut down to in-frame rearrangements. Part of the clones is not present; checked against another copy, under half of the missing clones reflect an unresolved V gene, and the others are unexplained. V, J and clone size are those of that table, while D and trimming were read from the DNA. This sample lists 2 million to 2.5 million clones; approximately 95% were detected once. The top ten clones comprise around 0.13% of the sample.

The donors were healthy, HIV-negative adults with no recently reported acute infections or vaccinations. Every donor was a Caucasian adult residing in Nashville, Tennessee, USA. CD4+ T cells were enriched by magnetic negative selection; naive cells were then positively selected on CD45RA, and the negative fraction formed the memory subset. Blood was obtained by leukapheresis, after which PBMCs were separated by Ficoll-Histopaque density gradient centrifugation and cryopreserved in liquid nitrogen vapor phase. Analytical flow cytometry was used to check the purity and quantity of each magnetically sorted T cell population. Each sorted fraction had its genomic DNA isolated and then quantified by UV absorbance on a Nanodrop 2000c. These data belong to a study of shared clonotypes between healthy human individuals (dated by TCRdb to the early 2020s). Background on the whole study: The cohort comprised two women and a few men aged 18 to 49 years. Leukapheresis yielded between about 0.9 and 9 billion PBMCs per donor. To estimate repertoire size and how much clonotypes are shared between individuals, the study performed deep sequencing of blood TCR repertoires from a handful of healthy adults. Per donor, three plates each were used for CD4 naive and CD4 memory, two for CD8 naive, and one for CD8 memory. To increase sequencing depth and limit assay-specific biases, different laboratories used diverse techniques to prepare libraries and sequence TCR repertoires.

Study-wide conclusions, independent of this receptor: Sharing across several donors was observed for approximately 5% of naive CD4, under 4% of naive CD8, 2.3% of memory CD4, and roughly 0.43% of memory CD8 clonotypes. Larger estimated clonotype richness was generally found for naive subsets than for memory subsets. Compared with non-shared clonotypes, clonotypes shared by all four sorted-subset donors had higher generation probabilities. Sampling was restricted to blood, and TCR repertoires in tissues likely differ from the TCR repertoires found in blood. Based on pairwise subsampling, the degree of clonotype sharing among donors was expected to be affected by sequencing depth. The small number of donors limited the genetic and exposure-history diversity represented. Rarefaction of sorted-subset datasets indicated incomplete sequencing despite the large sequencing depth.

Recombination connected TRBV10-2 to TRBJ1-2; TRBD1 could be the D gene, as 5 bases match. The receptor was isolated from a man between 18 and 29 years old in good health. The sample comprised naive CD4+ T cells sorted from blood. The sample's cell subset or site label is to be understood as: CD45RA+ positively selected. Here the CDR3 is given as CASSVKGTGGYGYTF. The DNA sequence reads TGCGCCAGCTCCGTGAAGGGCACAGGTGGCTATGGCTACACCTTC.